This TCR beta chain was identified in a study of early T cells in non-severe SARS-CoV-2 infection listed by TCRdb under 2021. About the investigation overall: Bulk RNA from unsorted whole blood was used for TCR sequencing, so alpha and beta chains could not be paired.

Results the study describes overall, beyond this receptor: VDJdb matching was skewed toward anti-spike CD8 responses, so virus-specific expansions were likely underestimated and private and CD4 specificities were missed.

This clonotype has at least ten counts. What this receptor recognizes is not known. Base qualities were left out, and no much larger clone turns up one base away. Trimming removed 3 bases from V and 0 bases from J, leaving 12 bases between the germline ends. Based on the germline V gene (reference sequence), the CDR1 and CDR2 sequences are MNHEY and SMNVEV. Spanning cysteine to phenylalanine, the CDR3 consists of 16 amino acids. The only DNA kept is the CDR3, 48 bases in frame from the first base. Set within a cohort of healthcare workers in London, UK, this nested case-control study involved weekly PCR testing of nasopharyngeal swabs along with blood sampling. Between 23 and 31 March 2020, the week of the UK lockdown, healthcare workers were enrolled and then followed up weekly for as long as 16 weeks. Libraries were built with 5' RACE. The sequencer was a NextSeq 500. The TCR library protocol attached unique molecular identifiers to individual cDNA molecules to correct for sequencing error and PCR bias. Both TCR alpha and beta chains were sequenced, and tight co-correlation was observed between alpha and beta sequence abundances in each sample. Regarding the original processing steps: Decombinator V4 was used to annotate the V gene, J gene and CDR3 of the TCR sequences. Expanded TCRs were defined as changing significantly between any two time points under a Poisson model with p below 0.0001. TCR abundances were normalised to the total number of TCRs sequenced per sample and were expressed as counts per million. MAIT TCRs were defined by TRAV1-2 paired with TRAJ12, TRAJ20 or TRAJ33, and iNKT TCRs by TRAV10 paired with TRAJ18. VDJdb, accessed 1 November 2021, was searched for CMV, EBV and SARS-CoV-2 annotated TCRs, with TCRs annotated for multiple antigens excluded. TCRdb ran its own pipeline on the public reads, namely fastp trimming at Q25 and MiXCR clone calling, and kept in-frame beta chains. Identical CDR3 proteins give one entry, which carries the most common genes and DNA. It is TCRdb's table, rather than the study itself, that gives the V and J calls and clone size. Counted in this sample were roughly 80,000 distinct CDR3 sequences; 5% to 7% of them appeared once. The ten largest make up roughly 7.8% of the sample.

Sequenced sample: whole blood. The clonotype originates from an adult who was a healthcare worker with PCR-confirmed SARS-CoV-2 infection or an uninfected control (not recorded which). This receptor chain uses TRBV27 and TRBJ2-1; the D segment cannot be called with confidence. CDR3 protein: CASSLQTQLSYNEQFF. The nucleotide sequence reads as follows: TGTGCCAGCAGTTTGCAGACTCAACTCTCCTACAATGAGCAGTTCTTC.